The rows below give T cell receptor beta chains drawn from one sample of a study of T cells after yellow fever vaccination. MiXCR, run by TCRdb on the 5' RACE reads, gives a single entry per CDR3 protein. Of nearly 350,000 distinct CDR3 sequences in the sample, 8.1% were seen once. The specimen comprised PBMCs, sampled roughly 45 days after the first yellow fever vaccination. Every receptor here comes from a man between 18 and 35 years old who received the YFV17D yellow fever vaccine. Both conserved end residues are part of each CDR3. A D gene is named only where the DNA matches it firmly. Clone size, where shown, is once, few, many, or a class for clones that have expanded.

V gene: TRBV20-1
J gene: TRBJ1-4
D gene: -
clone size: -
CDR3 DNA: TGCAGTGCTACCAACTTACAGGGACCCAATGAAAAACTGTTTTTT
CDR3 protein: CSATNLQGPNEKLFF

V gene: TRBV27
J gene: TRBJ1-2
D gene: TRBD1
clone size: few
CDR3 DNA: TGTGCCAGCAGTATCGGGACAGGGGCTAACTATGGCTACACCTTC
CDR3 protein: CASSIGTGANYGYTF

V gene: TRBV5-1
J gene: TRBJ2-6
D gene: -
clone size: many
CDR3 DNA: TGCGCCAGCAGCTTGGGGGGGCCAGGCCACTCTGGGGCCAACGTCCTGACTTTC
CDR3 protein: CASSLGGPGHSGANVLTF

V gene: TRBV5-6
J gene: TRBJ1-5
D gene: -
clone size: many
CDR3 DNA: TGTGCCAGCAGCTTGGTCGGGGGTCGGGATCAGCCCCAGCATTTT
CDR3 protein: CASSLVGGRDQPQHF

V gene: TRBV13
J gene: TRBJ1-1
D gene: -
clone size: -
CDR3 DNA: TGTGCCAGCAGCTTACTACACGGGCTGGCTTTCTTT
CDR3 protein: CASSLLHGLAFF

V gene: TRBV12-3/TRBV12-4
J gene: TRBJ1-1
D gene: -
clone size: many
CDR3 DNA: TGTGCCAGCAGCCGAGGAAACACTGAAGCTTTCTTT
CDR3 protein: CASSRGNTEAFF

V gene: TRBV4-1
J gene: TRBJ2-3
D gene: -
clone size: -
CDR3 DNA: TGCGCCAGCAGCCAAGAAGGGAGAGCTGATACGCAGTATTTT
CDR3 protein: CASSQEGRADTQYF

V gene: TRBV5-4
J gene: TRBJ2-5
D gene: TRBD2
clone size: -
CDR3 DNA: TGTGCCAGCAGCTTGCGATTAAGGACTAGCGGACAAGAGACCCAGTACTTC
CDR3 protein: CASSLRLRTSGQETQYF

V gene: TRBV29-1
J gene: TRBJ1-2
D gene: -
clone size: -
CDR3 DNA: TGCAGCGTTGAAGATTCGTGGCTACGGTATGGCTACACCTTC
CDR3 protein: CSVEDSWLRYGYTF

V gene: TRBV20-1
J gene: TRBJ1-1
D gene: -
clone size: -
CDR3 DNA: TGCAGTGCTAGTTATTTCCAGGGTAAATGGACTGAAGCTTTCTTT
CDR3 protein: CSASYFQGKWTEAFF

V gene: TRBV7-2
J gene: TRBJ2-3
D gene: -
clone size: many
CDR3 DNA: TGTGCCAGCAGCTTCCGGGAGTTCACAGATACGCAGTATTTT
CDR3 protein: CASSFREFTDTQYF

V gene: TRBV6-1
J gene: TRBJ2-7
D gene: -
clone size: few
CDR3 DNA: TGTGCCAGCAATGGGGCCGGCGCCGGTAGGCACGAGCAGTACTTC
CDR3 protein: CASNGAGAGRHEQYF

V gene: TRBV6-5
J gene: TRBJ1-2
D gene: -
clone size: -
CDR3 DNA: TGTGCCAGCAGTTCCCCCCCGTTGGGCCACTATGGCTACACCTTC
CDR3 protein: CASSSPPLGHYGYTF

V gene: TRBV4-1
J gene: TRBJ2-1
D gene: TRBD2
clone size: -
CDR3 DNA: TGCGCCAGCAGCCAAGATGAGGCGGGAGGGGGAAGGAATGAGCAGTTCTTC
CDR3 protein: CASSQDEAGGGRNEQFF

V gene: TRBV28
J gene: TRBJ2-7
D gene: -
clone size: -
CDR3 DNA: TGTGCCAGCAGTAACCCATTACAGGGTTCTTACGAGCAGTACTTC
CDR3 protein: CASSNPLQGSYEQYF

V gene: TRBV6-2/TRBV6-3
J gene: TRBJ2-6
D gene: -
clone size: few
CDR3 DNA: TGTGCCAGCACCGCCCGGACCAGTGGGGCCAACGTCCTGACTTTC
CDR3 protein: CASTARTSGANVLTF

V gene: TRBV18
J gene: TRBJ1-6
D gene: -
clone size: few
CDR3 DNA: TGTGCCAGCTCAGGGCAGGAGAATTCACCCCTCCACTTT
CDR3 protein: CASSGQENSPLHF

V gene: TRBV12-3/TRBV12-4
J gene: TRBJ1-4
D gene: TRBD1
clone size: -
CDR3 DNA: TGTGCCAGCAGTTTCGCAGGGGGACGCGAAAAACTGTTTTTT
CDR3 protein: CASSFAGGREKLFF

V gene: TRBV15
J gene: TRBJ2-5
D gene: -
clone size: many
CDR3 DNA: TGTGCCACCAGCAATCAGTTTTCCCCGGGGGAGACCCAGTACTTC
CDR3 protein: CATSNQFSPGETQYF

V gene: TRBV5-8
J gene: TRBJ2-1
D gene: -
clone size: -
CDR3 DNA: TGTGCCAGCAGCCCCAGGTCAGCGACCTACAATGAGCAGTTCTTC
CDR3 protein: CASSPRSATYNEQFF

V gene: TRBV4-2
J gene: TRBJ2-3
D gene: -
clone size: -
CDR3 DNA: TGTGCCAGCAGCCAGGGACCAACCACAGACACAGATGCGCAGTATTTT
CDR3 protein: CASSQGPTTDTDAQYF

V gene: TRBV5-1
J gene: TRBJ2-1
D gene: -
clone size: -
CDR3 DNA: TGCGCCAGCAGCTTTTCAGGGGCCCACAATGAGCAGTTCTTC
CDR3 protein: CASSFSGAHNEQFF

V gene: TRBV7-9
J gene: TRBJ1-1
D gene: TRBD1
clone size: few
CDR3 DNA: TGTGCCAGCCGACCGGGACAGGGAGACACTGAAGCTTTCTTT
CDR3 protein: CASRPGQGDTEAFF

V gene: TRBV6-1
J gene: TRBJ2-7
D gene: -
clone size: -
CDR3 DNA: TGTGCCAGCAGTGAACAGACTTCCTACTACGAGCAGTACTTC
CDR3 protein: CASSEQTSYYEQYF

V gene: TRBV4-3
J gene: TRBJ2-1
D gene: -
clone size: few
CDR3 DNA: TGCGCCAGCAGCCAAGATCCGGCGGGGAGGTTCTATGAGCAGTTCTTC
CDR3 protein: CASSQDPAGRFYEQFF

V gene: TRBV7-9
J gene: TRBJ1-4
D gene: -
clone size: -
CDR3 DNA: TGTGCCAGCAGCTTATTCGTAGTGACAGCGAAGGCTGAAAAACTGTTTTTT
CDR3 protein: CASSLFVVTAKAEKLFF

V gene: TRBV10-1
J gene: TRBJ2-5
D gene: -
clone size: many
CDR3 DNA: TGCGCCAGCAGTGGGACAACGTCCGGTGAGACCCAGTACTTC
CDR3 protein: CASSGTTSGETQYF

V gene: TRBV7-9
J gene: TRBJ2-3
D gene: -
clone size: -
CDR3 DNA: TGTGCCAGCAGCTTCGCCGGGACCCCCAGCGATACGCAGTATTTT
CDR3 protein: CASSFAGTPSDTQYF

V gene: TRBV18
J gene: TRBJ2-2
D gene: -
clone size: many
CDR3 DNA: TGTGCCAGCTCACAGGGGGGACAGATGAACACCGGGGAGCTGTTTTTT
CDR3 protein: CASSQGGQMNTGELFF

V gene: TRBV6-2/TRBV6-3
J gene: TRBJ1-5
D gene: TRBD1
clone size: few
CDR3 DNA: TGTGCCAGCAGTTACCATGGGACAGGACTCCATCAGCCCCAGCATTTT
CDR3 protein: CASSYHGTGLHQPQHF

V gene: TRBV5-1
J gene: TRBJ2-2
D gene: TRBD1
clone size: few
CDR3 DNA: TGCGCCAGCAGCGCGGGACAGGCCAACACCGGGGAGCTGTTTTTT
CDR3 protein: CASSAGQANTGELFF

V gene: TRBV7-9
J gene: TRBJ2-5
D gene: TRBD1
clone size: many
CDR3 DNA: TGTGCCAGCAGCGCAGGACAGGGGGGAGAGACCCAGTACTTC
CDR3 protein: CASSAGQGGETQYF

V gene: TRBV5-1
J gene: TRBJ1-2
D gene: -
clone size: few
CDR3 DNA: TGCGCCAGCAGCTTGGGATACGAGGAGTACGGCTATGGCTACACCTTC
CDR3 protein: CASSLGYEEYGYGYTF

V gene: TRBV5-5
J gene: TRBJ1-5
D gene: TRBD1
clone size: -
CDR3 DNA: TGTGCCAGCAGCTTGAGGACAGGAGACCAGCCCCAGCATTTT
CDR3 protein: CASSLRTGDQPQHF

V gene: TRBV6-2/TRBV6-3
J gene: TRBJ2-5
D gene: -
clone size: -
CDR3 DNA: TGTGCCAGCAGTTACCTTCGCGGGGCGACGTCTGTCACAACAGAGACCCAGTACTTC
CDR3 protein: CASSYLRGATSVTTETQYF

V gene: TRBV4-1
J gene: TRBJ2-5
D gene: -
clone size: few
CDR3 DNA: TGCGCCAGCAGCCTCGGGAGTAACCAAGAGACCCAGTACTTC
CDR3 protein: CASSLGSNQETQYF